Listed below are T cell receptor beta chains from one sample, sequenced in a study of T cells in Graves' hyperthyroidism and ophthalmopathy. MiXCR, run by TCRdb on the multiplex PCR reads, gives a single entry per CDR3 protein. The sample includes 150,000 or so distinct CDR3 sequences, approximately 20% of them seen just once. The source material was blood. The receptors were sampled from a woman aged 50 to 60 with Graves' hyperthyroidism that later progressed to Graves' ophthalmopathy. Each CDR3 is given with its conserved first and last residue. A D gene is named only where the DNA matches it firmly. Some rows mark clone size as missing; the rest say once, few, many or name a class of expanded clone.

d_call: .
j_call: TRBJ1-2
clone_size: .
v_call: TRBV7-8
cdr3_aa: CASSSGSRRGYTF
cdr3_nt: TGTGCCAGCAGCTCCGGGTCGCGCCGGGGCTACACCTTC

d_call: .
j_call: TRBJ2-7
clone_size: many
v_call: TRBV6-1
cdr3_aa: CASSPSGTILSYEQYF
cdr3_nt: TGTGCCAGCAGTCCCTCCGGGACAATCCTCTCCTACGAGCAGTACTTC

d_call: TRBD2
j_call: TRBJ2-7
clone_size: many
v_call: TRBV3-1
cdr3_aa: CASILTSPYEQYF
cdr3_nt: TGTGCCAGCATTCTGACTAGCCCCTACGAGCAGTACTTC

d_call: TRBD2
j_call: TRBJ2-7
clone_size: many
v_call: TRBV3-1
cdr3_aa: CASSQVWLAGVHEQYF
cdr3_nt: TGTGCCAGCAGCCAAGTTTGGCTAGCGGGAGTCCACGAGCAGTACTTC

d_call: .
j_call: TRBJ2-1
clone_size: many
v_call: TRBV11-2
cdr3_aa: CASSLGSGPYNEQFF
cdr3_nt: TGTGCCAGCAGCTTAGGTAGCGGTCCCTACAATGAGCAGTTCTTC

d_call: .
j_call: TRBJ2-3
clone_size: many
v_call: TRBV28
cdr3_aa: CASSLNAGDTQYF
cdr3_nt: TGTGCCAGCAGTTTAAACGCCGGGGATACGCAGTATTTT

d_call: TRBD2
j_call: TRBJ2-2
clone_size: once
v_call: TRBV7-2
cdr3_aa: CASSPTTSGNTGELFF
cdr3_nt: TGTGCCAGCAGCCCCACGACTAGCGGGAACACCGGGGAGCTGTTTTTT

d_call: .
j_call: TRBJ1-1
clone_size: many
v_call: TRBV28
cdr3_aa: CASSFSVFGIPEAFF
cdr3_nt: TGTGCCAGCAGTTTCTCTGTTTTCGGGATCCCTGAAGCTTTCTTT

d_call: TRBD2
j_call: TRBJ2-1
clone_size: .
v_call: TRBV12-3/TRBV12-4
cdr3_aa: CASSTLAGGRSEQFF
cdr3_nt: TGTGCCAGCAGTACTCTCGCGGGAGGGCGGAGTGAGCAGTTCTTC

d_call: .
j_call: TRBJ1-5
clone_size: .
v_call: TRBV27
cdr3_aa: CASSSPGGAQHF
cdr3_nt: TGTGCCAGCAGTTCCCCGGGAGGAGCCCAGCATTTT

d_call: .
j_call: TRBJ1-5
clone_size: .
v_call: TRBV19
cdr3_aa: CASSGGVNQPQHF
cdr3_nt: TGTGCCAGTAGTGGGGGTGTCAATCAGCCCCAGCATTTT

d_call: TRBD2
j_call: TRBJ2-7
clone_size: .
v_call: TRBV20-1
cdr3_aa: CSARLAGLMDEQYF
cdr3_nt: TGCAGTGCTAGACTAGCGGGACTAATGGACGAGCAGTACTTC

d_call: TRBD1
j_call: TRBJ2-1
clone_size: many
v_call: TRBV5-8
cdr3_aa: CASSLGQGVYNEQFF
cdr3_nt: TGTGCCAGCAGCTTGGGACAGGGAGTATACAATGAGCAGTTCTTC

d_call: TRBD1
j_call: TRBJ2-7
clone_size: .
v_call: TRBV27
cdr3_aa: CASSDTGQARYEQYF
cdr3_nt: TGTGCCAGCAGCGATACGGGACAGGCGAGGTACGAGCAGTACTTC